What follows are 27 T cell receptor beta chains derived from one specimen sequenced in a study of cytomegalovirus exposure and HLA in healthy donors. Clones were read by immunoSEQ multiplex PCR, and TCRdb kept only the in-frame ones, dropping some. The sample holds more than 85,000 clones; around nine tenths are singletons and the top ten take approximately 2.3%. The sequenced material came from PBMCs. The receptors originated from a woman between 18 and 29 years old in good health and CMV-seronegative.

V and J are TRBV6-5 and TRBJ2-1; D unresolved. The CDR3 is 15 residues long. Germline CDR1 MNHEY, CDR2 SVGAGI. The V and J ends lost 4 bases and 3 bases respectively, with 13 bases between them. The CDR3 DNA reads as TGTGCCAGCAGTTTAACTACAAACTACTACAATGAGCAGTTCTTC. Its protein is CASSLTTNYYNEQFF.

The rearrangement links TRBV5-5 to TRBJ1-6, with D perhaps TRBD1 (5 bases). Germline lookup yields CDR1 SGHKS and CDR2 YYEKEE (reference sequence). Trimming removed 0 bases at V and 9 bases at J, with 10 bases between. This CDR3 has 14 amino acids. In DNA form, the CDR3 reads TGTGCCAGCAGCTTGGAGCCCACAGGTTCACCCCTCCACTTT. Translating gives CASSLEPTGSPLHF.

The CDR3 reads CATGWASGISYEQYF. In DNA, the CDR3 is TGTGCCACGGGGTGGGCTAGCGGGATCTCCTACGAGCAGTACTTC. The chain combines TRBV30 with TRBJ2-7; 9 bases line up with TRBD2. With V trimmed by 8 bases and J by 0 bases, 11 bases remained unmatched. This CDR3 comprises 15 residues. Germline V gives CDR1 GTSNPN, CDR2 SVGIG (reference sequence).

This clone has only one observation. The V gene is TRBV7-6, the J gene TRBJ2-7; no firm D call. Germline V gene data show CDR1 as SGHVS and CDR2 as FNYEAQ. Trimming removed 1 base at V and 7 bases at J, with 5 bases between. CDR3 length equals 11 residues. The CDR3 region has the DNA TGTGCCAGCAGCTTAGGGCGGGAGCAGTACTTC. This sequence encodes CASSLGREQYF.

V and J are TRBV30 and TRBJ2-3, with a weak D call TRBD1 (6 bases). Trimming pared 2 bases from V and 5 bases from J, leaving 17 bases between. The CDR3 totals 15 residues. Germline CDR1 reads GTSNPN; CDR2 reads SVGIG (reference sequence). The CDR3 spells CAWSPNAGTLDTQYF. The CDR3 DNA sequence: TGTGCCTGGAGTCCAAATGCCGGGACACTAGATACGCAGTATTTT.

A few counts support this clone. CDR3 residues: CASSDGGGSGANVLTF. CDR3 DNA: TGTGCCAGCAGTGACGGGGGGGGCTCTGGGGCCAACGTCCTGACTTTC. The J gene is TRBJ2-6, the V gene TRBV6-4; the match to TRBD2 covers 7 bases. V shed 2 bases, J shed 0 bases, and the junction held 1 base outside the gene matches. The CDR3 totals 16 residues. Germline CDR1 and CDR2: MRHNA and SNTAGT.

The chain couples TRBV19 to TRBJ1-5, with D perhaps matching TRBD1 (6 bases). Trimming stripped 5 bases from V and 7 bases from J, with 18 bases between. CDR3 length equals 15 residues. Germline CDR1 and CDR2: LNHDA and SQIVND (reference sequence). In DNA form, the CDR3 reads TGTGCCAGTAGTGCCACAGGGTCCCGGGCCCAGCCCCAGCATTTT. Its protein product is CASSATGSRAQPQHF.

The chain employs TRBV2 and TRBJ2-3; D may be TRBD2 (5 bases). CDR3 length equals 15 residues. Germline V lookup: CDR1 SNHLY, CDR2 FYNNEI. The V gene lost 2 bases and the J gene lost 1 base, with 10 bases spanning the gap. The DNA for the CDR3 is TGTGCCAGCAGTGAAACTAGTAAGGGCACAGATACGCAGTATTTT. Protein product: CASSETSKGTDTQYF.

This clone was detected a few times. The rearrangement joins TRBV5-1 to TRBJ1-4, with TRBD1 matching over 8 bases. After removal of 1 base from V and 3 bases from J, the junction contained 11 bases not matched to a gene. Germline V CDR1 and CDR2: SGHRS, YFSETQ. The CDR3 runs 18 residues. The DNA for the CDR3 is TGCGCCAGCAGCTTGTTCGCAGGGGGCATGAGGGCTAATGAAAAACTGTTTTTT. Residues: CASSLFAGGMRANEKLFF.

This clone was recorded a few times. The chain couples TRBV4-2 to TRBJ2-4; D remains unclear. CDR1 and CDR2 from the germline V gene are LGHNA and YNFKEQ. Deletions cut 1 base from V and 2 bases from J, with 12 bases between. The CDR3 totals 16 residues. This CDR3 reads CASSQAMQEPKNIQYF. Here the CDR3 DNA reads TGTGCCAGCAGCCAAGCTATGCAGGAACCCAAAAACATTCAGTACTTC.

The chain joins TRBV29-1 to TRBJ1-1; a weak D match, TRBD1 (6 bases). The germline V and J ends were trimmed by 7 bases and 6 bases, with 18 bases remaining between them. The CDR3 is 13 amino acids. The germline CDR1 and CDR2 sequences are SQVTM and ANQGSEA. The CDR3 here is CSGARDIWSEAFF. In nucleotides, the CDR3 is TGCAGCGGAGCCCGGGACATATGGTCTGAAGCTTTCTTT.

The V and J genes are TRBV7-3 and TRBJ2-1; 10 nucleotides match TRBD2. From germline, CDR1 is SGHTA and CDR2 FQGTGA. This CDR3 contains 15 residues. Trimming removed 4 bases from V and 7 bases from J; junction bases left unmatched: 7. CDR3 protein: CASSSGLAEANEQFF. The CDR3 DNA reads as TGTGCCAGCAGCTCTGGACTAGCGGAGGCGAATGAGCAGTTCTTC.

Notes on this clone: This sample includes further DNA sequences coding for the same CDR3. This chain connects TRBV5-1 to TRBJ2-7, with a tentative D call TRBD2 (6 bases). In germline, CDR1 is SGHRS, CDR2 YFSETQ. The CDR3 sequence is 15 residues long. The V end was cut by 2 bases, the J end by 4 bases, with 16 bases between. CDR3 in amino acids: CASSLGPTGDYEQYF. The CDR3 DNA reads TGCGCCAGCAGCTTAGGGCCTACGGGGGATTACGAGCAGTACTTC.

CDR3 sequence: CASSPTAFTDYEQYF. The CDR3 coding sequence is TGTGCCAGCAGCCCCACAGCCTTCACCGACTACGAGCAGTACTTC. The rearrangement uses TRBV5-4 and TRBJ2-7; D is unresolved. Germline V gene data show CDR1 as SGHNT and CDR2 as YYREEE (reference sequence). The CDR3 totals 15 residues. The V and J ends lost 4 bases and 3 bases respectively, with 17 bases between them.

The chain links TRBV7-9 to TRBJ1-1, with 9 positions matching TRBD1. Losses at the gene ends were 0 bases for V and 7 bases for J; bases not matched to a gene: 6. The CDR3 spans 15 residues. Looked up from germline, CDR1 is SEHNR and CDR2 is FQNEAQ (reference sequence). The CDR3 here is CASSLANRGPNEAFF. The CDR3 bases are TGTGCCAGCAGCTTAGCGAACAGGGGGCCTAATGAAGCTTTCTTT.

The genes are TRBV6-6 and TRBJ2-5, with TRBD2 identical over 7 bases. The CDR3 loop spans 15 amino acids. Germline lookup yields CDR1 MNHNY and CDR2 SVGAGI (reference sequence). Trimming removed 0 bases from V and 4 bases from J; junction bases left unmatched: 5. The CDR3 reads CASSYSSLAGETQYF. Here the CDR3 DNA reads TGTGCCAGCAGTTACTCGAGTTTAGCGGGAGAGACCCAGTACTTC.

This clone has a handful of counts. The chain combines TRBV7-2 with TRBJ2-1, with no clear D. This CDR3 has 12 amino acids. With 2 bases removed from V and 10 bases from J, the gap between germline ends came to 9 bases. Germline loops: CDR1 SGHTA, CDR2 FQGNSA. DNA of the CDR3: TGTGCCAGCAGCTTAAGTAAGCTCGAGCAGTTCTTC. Translated, it gives CASSLSKLEQFF.

The chain links TRBV19 to TRBJ1-2, with 8 bases matching TRBD1. With V trimmed by 3 bases and J by 0 bases, 3 bases remained unmatched. The germline CDR1 and CDR2 sequences are LNHDA and SQIVND (reference sequence). This CDR3 has 15 amino acids. CDR3 protein: CASSIGTGANYGYTF. CDR3 sequence (DNA): TGTGCCAGTAGTATTGGGACAGGTGCTAACTATGGCTACACCTTC.

Here the CDR3 reads CASSQTSGTRLNEQFF. The CDR3 bases are TGCGCCAGCAGCCAAACCTCCGGGACTCGTCTCAATGAGCAGTTCTTC. The chain joins TRBV5-1 to TRBJ2-1, with D perhaps matching TRBD2 (6 bases). This CDR3 comprises 16 residues. V lost 4 bases and J lost 6, with 20 bases in between. Germline CDR1 and CDR2: SGHRS and YFSETQ. Looking up the rest from reference TRBV5-1 and TRBJ2-1 gives the full variable domain: KAGVTQTPRYLIKTRGQQVTLSCSPISGHRSVSWYQQTPGQGLQFLFEYFSETQRNKGNFPGRFSGRQFSNSRSEMNVSTLELGDSALYLCASSQTSGTRLNEQFFGPGTRLTVL.

This clone was detected once. The chain joins TRBV6-4 to TRBJ2-3; D gene unclear. The germline V gene encodes CDR1 MRHNA and CDR2 SNTAGT. This CDR3 comprises 15 residues. Between the trimmed V and J ends, which lost 0 bases and 4 bases, there was a span of 11 bases. This CDR3 reads CASSDSAEPSDTQYF. The CDR3 DNA is TGTGCCAGCAGTGACTCCGCGGAGCCCTCAGATACGCAGTATTTT.

The genes are TRBV7-6 and TRBJ1-2, with 9 bases that match TRBD1. This CDR3 spans 15 amino acids. The V gene end was trimmed by 4 bases and the J gene end by 6 bases; junction bases not matched to a gene: 9. The germline CDR1 and CDR2 sequences are SGHVS and FNYEAQ. DNA for the CDR3: TGTGCCAGCAGCTCCATGGGACAGGGAAGGGATGGCTACACCTTC. Protein: CASSSMGQGRDGYTF.

V gene TRBV6-5 combines with J gene TRBJ2-1; D is unclear. The CDR3 sequence is 14 residues long. With 0 bases removed from V and 5 bases from J, the gap between germline ends came to 8 bases. CDR1 MNHEY and CDR2 SVGAGI come from the germline V gene. The CDR3 loop is CASSYSAGHNEQFF. The CDR3 DNA reads as TGTGCCAGCAGTTACTCGGCAGGTCACAATGAGCAGTTCTTC.

The chain is built from TRBV27 and TRBJ2-7; 10 positions agree with TRBD2. This CDR3 has 14 residues. Germline values: CDR1 MNHEY, CDR2 SMNVEV (reference sequence). Germline trimming cut 4 bases from V and 2 bases from J; bases unmatched to any gene: 2. CDR3 bases: TGTGCCAGCAGTTCTAGCGGGAGTCCCTACGAGCAGTACTTC. Its protein product is CASSSSGSPYEQYF.

The rearrangement uses TRBV11-2 and TRBJ2-5; D is possibly TRBD2 (6 bases). The V end lost 3 bases, the J end lost 4 bases, and 12 bases lay between the germline ends. The CDR3 is made up of 14 amino acids. Germline-derived CDR1 and CDR2 are SGHAT and FQNNGV. CDR3: CASSFQPSAETQYF. The CDR3 DNA reads as TGTGCCAGCAGCTTCCAACCTAGCGCAGAGACCCAGTACTTC.

The gene calls are TRBV19 and TRBJ2-3, with 9 bases identical to TRBD2. With V trimmed by 2 bases and J by 3 bases, 0 bases remained unmatched. This CDR3 is built from 14 residues. The germline gives CDR1 LNHDA, CDR2 SQIVND (reference sequence). The CDR3 DNA is TGTGCCAGTAGTATACTAGCGGGAACAGATACGCAGTATTTT. Its protein is CASSILAGTDTQYF.

The chain employs TRBV29-1 and TRBJ2-7, with D perhaps matching TRBD1 (5 bases). V was trimmed by 2 bases and J by 4 bases, leaving 18 bases between them. Germline CDR1 is SQVTM and CDR2 is ANQGSEA. The CDR3 is 15 residues long. The DNA of the CDR3 is TGCAGCGTTGAAATTCGCCTCAGGGAAGGGTACGAGCAGTACTTC. Translated, it gives CSVEIRLREGYEQYF.

This clone has just a few counts. The chain has TRBV7-2 and TRBJ2-2; weak D call: TRBD1 (6 bases). V lost 6 bases and J lost 2, with 7 bases in between. The CDR3 length is 13 residues. The germline V gene encodes CDR1 SGHTA and CDR2 FQGNSA. The CDR3 region is CASRDRNTGELFF. The CDR3 DNA sequence: TGTGCCAGCAGGGACAGAAACACCGGGGAGCTGTTTTTT. Supplemented by reference TRBV7-2 and TRBJ2-2, the full variable domain reads GAGVSQSPSNKVTEKGKDVELRCDPISGHTALYWYRQSLGQGLEFLIYFQGNSAPDKSGLPSDRFSAERTGGSVSTLTIQRTQQEDSAVYLCASRDRNTGELFFGEGSRLTVL.